The following is a T cell receptor (beta chain) sequence with its context. These data are taken from a study of blood T cell repertoires in COVID-19. Study-wide context: There were acute and convalescent COVID-19 samples, and they came from the United States, Italy and Spain.

The table came from immunoSEQ multiplex PCR; TCRdb's copy has only in-frame clones and leaves some out. The sample includes 440,000 or so clones, approximately 91% seen only once; the top ten take roughly 1.6%. CDR3 length: 14 residues. Looked up from germline, CDR1 is LNHDA and CDR2 is SQIVND (reference sequence). Trimming stripped 3 bases from V and 1 base from J, with 9 bases between. During active infection, Seattle patients enrolled and were then monitored through disease. This clonotype was sampled from a woman aged 40 to 50 with COVID-19, enrolled during active disease. Sequencing was performed on peripheral blood. This chain links TRBV19 with TRBJ1-1; no reliable D call. This chain's CDR3 is CASSIDTQNTEAFF. Written as DNA, the CDR3 is TGTGCCAGTAGTATTGACACACAGAACACTGAAGCTTTCTTT.